This TCR beta chain was found in a study of T cell responses to AZD1222 COVID-19 vaccine. The protocol was immunoSEQ multiplex PCR, while the TCRdb copy is restricted to in-frame clones and leaves out a portion. The sample lists about 110,000 clones, roughly 90% seen once, with approximately 8% in the top ten. CDR1 and CDR2 from the germline V gene are MDHEN and SYDVKM. V was clipped by 2 bases and J by 4 bases; unmatched bases: 6. CDR3 length equals 16 residues. The receptor was derived from an adult in good health. The sequencing used peripheral blood, collected on day 0 of AZD1222 vaccination. The rearrangement links TRBV28 to TRBJ2-2; 8 nucleotides match TRBD1. CDR3 bases: TGTGCCAGCAGTTTAGACAGGGGTGGATTCACCGGGGAGCTGTTTTTT. This translates into CASSLDRGGFTGELFF.